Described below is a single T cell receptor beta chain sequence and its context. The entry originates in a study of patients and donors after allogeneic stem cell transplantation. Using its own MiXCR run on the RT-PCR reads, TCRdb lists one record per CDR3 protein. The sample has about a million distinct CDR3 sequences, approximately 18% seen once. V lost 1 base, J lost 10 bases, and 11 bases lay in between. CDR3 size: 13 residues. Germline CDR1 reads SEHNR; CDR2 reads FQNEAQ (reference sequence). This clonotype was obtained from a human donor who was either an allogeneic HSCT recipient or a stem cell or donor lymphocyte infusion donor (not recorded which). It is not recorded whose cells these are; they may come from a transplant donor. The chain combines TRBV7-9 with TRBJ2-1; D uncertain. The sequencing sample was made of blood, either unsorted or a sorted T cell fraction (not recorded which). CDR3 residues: CASSLVDNGEQFF. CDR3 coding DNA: TGTGCCAGCAGCTTAGTAGACAACGGCGAGCAGTTCTTC. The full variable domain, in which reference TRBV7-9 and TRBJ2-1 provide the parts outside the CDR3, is DTGVSQNPRHKITKRGQNVTFRCDPISEHNRLYWYRQTLGQGPEFLTYFQNEAQLEKSRLLSDRFSAERPKGSFSTLEIQRTEQGDSAMYLCASSLVDNGEQFFGPGTRLTVL.